The 15 T cell receptor beta chains below all came from one sample that was sequenced in a study of identical twins. One entry per CDR3 protein, called by TCRdb with MiXCR from the 5' RACE reads. Of approximately 1.8 million distinct CDR3 sequences listed, around a third are singletons. The source material was cord blood. The receptors here all came from a newborn girl in good health.

The gene calls are TRBV7-2 and TRBJ2-1, with a weak D call TRBD2 (6 bases). Trimming took off 3 bases at V and 3 bases at J, with 15 bases between the two ends. The CDR3 is 16 amino acids. Looked up from germline, CDR1 is SGHTA and CDR2 is FQGNSA. The CDR3 nucleotides read TGTGCCAGCAGCTTCAATACGGGACTGGGCTACAATGAGCAGTTCTTC. Translating it yields CASSFNTGLGYNEQFF. Variable domain in full (rest from reference TRBV7-2 and TRBJ2-1): GAGVSQSPSNKVTEKGKDVELRCDPISGHTALYWYRQSLGQGLEFLIYFQGNSAPDKSGLPSDRFSAERTGGSVSTLTIQRTQQEDSAVYLCASSFNTGLGYNEQFFGPGTRLTVL.

This clonotype was counted ten times or more. The CDR3 loop is CSAQRYEQYF. The CDR3 DNA follows: TGCAGTGCTCAGCGTTACGAGCAGTACTTC. V usage is TRBV20-1 and J usage is TRBJ2-7; no firm D call. V shed 5 bases and J shed 4 bases, with 6 bases lying between them. There are 10 residues in the CDR3. Germline values: CDR1 DFQATT, CDR2 SNEGSKA (reference sequence).

This sequence joins TRBV20-1 and TRBJ1-1; no firm D call. The CDR3 has 13 amino acids. Looked up from germline, CDR1 is DFQATT and CDR2 is SNEGSKA (reference sequence). The V gene lost 3 bases and the J gene lost 0 bases, with 8 bases spanning the gap. In nucleotides, the CDR3 is TGCAGTGCTAGGGCCACTCTGAACACTGAAGCTTTCTTT. This translates into CSARATLNTEAFF.

This clonotype was seen a few times. J is TRBJ2-1 and V is TRBV3-1; D unclear. Germline CDR1 is LGHDT and CDR2 is YNNKEL (reference sequence). V gave up 1 base and J gave up 2 bases, with 12 bases separating them. The CDR3 covers 16 residues. In nucleotides, the CDR3 is TGTGCCAGCAGCCAAGTATGGCGTAAAGCCTACAATGAGCAGTTCTTC. Amino acids: CASSQVWRKAYNEQFF.

J is TRBJ2-5 and V is TRBV7-9; unclear D gene. The CDR3 length is 17 residues. Between the trimmed V and J ends, which lost 1 base and 11 bases, there was a span of 26 bases. Germline V gene data show CDR1 as SEHNR and CDR2 as FQNEAQ (reference sequence). CDR3 DNA sequence: TGTGCCAGCAGCTTAGTGAACAGTATTGTTTTTGTGGATGAGCAGTACTTC. It yields the protein CASSLVNSIVFVDEQYF.

This chain joins TRBV12-3 or TRBV12-4 and TRBJ2-7; tentative D call: TRBD1 (6 bases). There are 14 residues in the CDR3. The V end was cut by 5 bases, the J end by 7 bases, with 18 bases between. CDR3 in DNA: TGTGCCAGCAGTCCCAGCCTCAGGGGAAGTGAGCAGTACTTC. This gives the protein CASSPSLRGSEQYF.

The rearrangement links TRBV7-8 to TRBJ2-7, with 8 bases matching TRBD2. Germline CDR1 is SGHVS and CDR2 is FQNEAQ. V trimming: 0 bases; J trimming: 4 bases; junction bases outside the gene matches: 8. CDR3 length equals 16 residues. The CDR3 is CASSLAVAGPKYEQYV. DNA for the CDR3: TGTGCCAGCAGCTTAGCCGTAGCGGGACCAAAATACGAGCAGTACGTC.

The CDR3 DNA reads TGTGCCAGCAGCCAATCCTCGGGGGCCGAAGCTTTCTTT. This sequence encodes CASSQSSGAEAFF. This chain uses TRBV3-1 with TRBJ1-1, with a tentative D call TRBD1 (6 bases). The CDR3 covers 13 residues. Trimming shortened V by 2 bases and J by 8 bases, and 12 bases separated the two germline ends. Germline CDR1 and CDR2: LGHDT and YNNKEL (reference sequence).

This CDR3 is CASRPRTGAYGYTF. CDR3 DNA: TGTGCCAGCAGGCCCCGGACAGGGGCCTATGGCTACACCTTC. V is TRBV6-6 and J is TRBJ1-2, with 9 bases that match TRBD1. This CDR3 has 14 residues. The germline gives CDR1 MNHNY, CDR2 SVGAGI (reference sequence). The trim removed 6 bases at V and 4 bases at J, leaving 6 bases unmatched.

This clonotype was recorded once. The junction does not match germline at one end; this may be a read error. The chain is built from TRBV6-1 and TRBJ1-1; D unresolved. This CDR3 contains 11 residues. Germline CDR1 and CDR2: MNHNS and SASEGT. The DNA of the CDR3 is TGTGCCAGCAGTGAAGCAGGTGAAGTTTTCTTT. Translation gives CASSEAGEVFF.

This clonotype has only one observation. This chain joins TRBV5-1 and TRBJ2-1; TRBD2 matches at 10 bases. The V segment lost 0 bases and the J segment 13 bases; nucleotides outside the gene matches: 10. CDR1 and CDR2 from the germline V gene are SGHRS and YFSETQ. The length of the CDR3 is 15 residues. The CDR3 sequence is CASSLDRTSGETQFF. In DNA form, the CDR3 reads TGCGCCAGCAGCTTGGATAGGACTAGCGGAGAGACCCAGTTCTTC.

This clonotype turned up a few times. The rearrangement links TRBV11-1 to TRBJ2-1, with a weak D call TRBD2 (6 bases). The ends were cut back, 5 bases at V and 8 bases at J, with 25 bases in the middle. The CDR3 length is 17 residues. Per the germline V gene, CDR1 is SGHAT and CDR2 is FQDESV (reference sequence). The CDR3 protein is CASSPVRGSGPLYEQFF. CDR3 nucleotides: TGTGCCAGCAGCCCCGTCCGGGGTAGCGGTCCCTTGTATGAGCAGTTCTTC.

This chain uses TRBV5-1 with TRBJ1-1; a weak D match, TRBD1 (5 bases). V dropped 0 bases and J dropped 3 bases, with 15 bases sitting between them. This CDR3 comprises 16 residues. CDR1 is SGHRS, CDR2 YFSETQ, per germline. The chain's CDR3 is CASSLEAGRVHTEAFF. Written as DNA, the CDR3 is TGCGCCAGCAGCTTGGAGGCAGGGAGGGTCCACACTGAAGCTTTCTTT.

This chain connects TRBV7-2 to TRBJ2-4; D may be TRBD1 (5 bases). The V and J ends lost 1 base and 9 bases respectively, with 10 bases between them. Germline V gives CDR1 SGHTA, CDR2 FQGNSA. This CDR3 contains 13 residues. The CDR3 nucleotides are TGTGCCAGCAGCTTAGGACCAGGGCCCATTCAGTACTTC. This encodes CASSLGPGPIQYF.

A note on this clonotype: This could be a read error, since a much larger clone is one nucleotide away. This chain connects TRBV29-1 to TRBJ1-2, with 8 bases aligning to TRBD1. V shed 7 bases, J shed 2 bases, and the junction held 12 bases outside the gene matches. This CDR3 region has 15 residues. Looked up from germline, CDR1 is SQVTM and CDR2 is ANQGSEA. The CDR3 loop is CSAATGTGPNYGYTF. In nucleotides, the CDR3 is TGCAGCGCTGCGACTGGGACAGGACCAAACTATGGCTACACCTTC.